This T cell receptor (beta chain) emerged from a study of cytomegalovirus exposure and HLA in healthy donors. Study details: The Caucasian-associated ancestry cluster contained about 80% of the approximately 420 genotyped donors.

PCR used 60 Vbeta primers and 13 Jbeta primers. The repertoire was sequenced with immunoSEQ multiplex PCR; TCRdb's copy has only in-frame clones and lacks some. The table lists roughly 130,000 clones, 80% of them singletons. This clone was counted once. Its antigen is as yet unknown. One end of the junction fails to match germline, which may point to a read error. Overall study findings and caveats: According to reports, the classifier identified cytomegalovirus status with high specificity and sensitivity. Later analysis reportedly placed an Asian-associated ancestry cluster below the roughly 630-donor mean in N-insertions. With later analysis, a missense DCLRE1C variant became linked to TCR beta V- and J-gene trimming.

The CDR3 runs to 14 residues. Germline loops: CDR1 SGHNT, CDR2 YYREEE (reference sequence). The clonotype comes from a woman aged 40 to 50 in good health and CMV-seronegative. The chain is built from TRBV5-4 and TRBJ1-2, with 8 bases aligning to TRBD1. The sample was PBMCs. The CDR3 region is CASSLADREDGYPF. The CDR3 DNA follows: TGTGCCAGCAGCTTGGCGGACAGGGAAGATGGCTACCCCTTC.